The 10 T cell receptor beta chains listed next were all sequenced from one sample in a study of T cell repertoires in cytomegalovirus infection. TCRdb re-analysed the reads in MiXCR, keeping a single row per CDR3 protein. The sample includes fewer than 200,000 distinct CDR3 sequences, 15% to 20% of them seen just once. Sequences were obtained from PBMCs. These receptor sequences come from a human donor in good health (CMV status not recorded). Some clones in this sample may be carry-over from other donors' samples.

In this sample, this clonotype turned up a few times. V is TRBV6-2 or TRBV6-3 and J is TRBJ2-7, with 14 bases that match TRBD2. Germline values: CDR1 MNHEY, CDR2 SVGEGT. After removal of 0 bases from V and 2 bases from J, the junction contained 15 bases not matched to a gene. There are 21 residues in the CDR3. CDR3 nucleotide sequence: TGTGCCAGCAGTTACTCGGAGTCCGTGGGGACTAGCGGGAGTGCAACCTACGAGCAGTACTTC. This encodes CASSYSESVGTSGSATYEQYF.

A word on this clonotype: The junction departs from the called germline gene at one end, perhaps through a read error. This chain connects TRBV12-3 or TRBV12-4 to TRBJ1-5, with D possibly matching TRBD1 (5 bases). This CDR3 is built from 15 residues. This CDR3 reads CASSLSQGRNQSQHF. The CDR3 DNA follows: TGTGCCAGCAGTTTAAGCCAGGGCCGCAATCAGTCCCAGCATTTT.

The chain uses TRBV19 and TRBJ2-5, with D uncertain. The CDR3 has 15 residues. Looked up from germline, CDR1 is LNHDA and CDR2 is SQIVND (reference sequence). Between the trimmed V and J ends, which lost 5 bases and 1 base, there was a span of 14 bases. The CDR3 DNA follows: TGTGCCAGTAGTGTCAGAACTCAGCCCCAAGAGACCCAGTACTTC. Its protein is CASSVRTQPQETQYF.

This chain uses TRBV19 with TRBJ2-1; D gene uncertain. CDR1 and CDR2 from the germline V gene are LNHDA and SQIVND (reference sequence). V shed 7 bases and J shed 0 bases, with 13 bases lying between them. CDR3 length: 15 residues. The DNA of the CDR3 is TGTGCCAGTACCGTTGGATGGGGCTCCTACAATGAGCAGTTCTTC. It specifies CASTVGWGSYNEQFF.

This chain links TRBV29-1 with TRBJ1-1; D perhaps matches TRBD1 (6 bases). The CDR3 is made up of 12 amino acids. V was cut by 7 bases and J by 5 bases, with 14 bases left in between. In germline, CDR1 is SQVTM, CDR2 ANQGSEA. The CDR3 sequence is CSARGARTEAFF. In DNA form, the CDR3 reads TGCAGCGCAAGGGGGGCTCGGACTGAAGCTTTCTTT.

The sample holds a few counts of this clonotype. The chain links TRBV20-1 to TRBJ1-1, with TRBD1 as a possible D gene (5 bases). This CDR3 is 14 amino acids long. Trimming stripped 0 bases from V and 3 bases from J, with 11 bases between. Germline CDR1 reads DFQATT; CDR2 reads SNEGSKA (reference sequence). CDR3 residues: CSAREQGGHTEAFF. The CDR3 region has the DNA TGCAGTGCTAGAGAGCAGGGAGGGCACACTGAAGCTTTCTTT.

J is TRBJ2-1 and V is TRBV19; the match to TRBD1 covers 8 bases. This CDR3 contains 15 residues. The trim removed 11 bases at V and 1 base at J, leaving 10 bases unmatched. CDR1 and CDR2 (germline): LNHDA, SQIVND (reference sequence). DNA for the CDR3: TGTGCCGTGAGGACTGACAGGGGTTCCTACAATGAGCAGTTCTTC. It translates to CAVRTDRGSYNEQFF.

This chain links TRBV7-9 with TRBJ1-1, with TRBD1 matching over 7 bases. With 4 bases clipped from V and 1 base from J, the junction kept 12 bases outside the gene matches. The CDR3 spans 17 residues. CDR1 SEHNR and CDR2 FQNEAQ come from the germline V gene (reference sequence). The CDR3 sequence is CASSSRGQGMGNTEAFF. Here the CDR3 DNA reads TGTGCCAGCAGCTCGAGGGGGCAGGGGATGGGGAACACTGAAGCTTTCTTT.

The chain couples TRBV29-1 to TRBJ1-2, with 10 bases fitting TRBD1. The CDR3 consists of 17 residues. Germline lookup yields CDR1 SQVTM and CDR2 ANQGSEA. V dropped 4 bases and J dropped 0; count of bases not matched to a gene: 11. CDR3 sequence reads: CSVGETGGLVPNYGYTF. The DNA for the CDR3 is TGCAGCGTTGGGGAGACAGGGGGCCTAGTTCCTAACTATGGCTACACCTTC.

This clonotype was seen a handful of times. The rearrangement uses TRBV20-1 and TRBJ2-7; 13 bases line up with TRBD2. Germline assignment: CDR1 DFQATT and CDR2 SNEGSKA (reference sequence). This CDR3 is 16 amino acids long. Unmatched junction bases numbered 9, after V lost 3 bases and J lost 4 bases. The CDR3 coding sequence is TGCAGTGCTAGGGGGACTAGCGGGGAGAACGTTTACGAGCAGTACTTC. It codes for CSARGTSGENVYEQYF.